This T cell receptor beta chain was retrieved from a study of T cell responses to AZD1222 COVID-19 vaccine. Study-wide results and limits: Reportedly, close to half of spike-specific TCRs are directed against unmutated variant regions. Mapped onto spike, vaccine-associated CD4 TCRs spanned it and were dominant at 160-218 and 743-854.

Comment on this clone: Its specificity is not known.

There are 14 residues in the CDR3. The germline V gene encodes CDR1 LNHDA and CDR2 SQIVND (reference sequence). The trim removed 4 bases at V and 8 bases at J, leaving 5 bases unmatched. Measured with immunoSEQ multiplex PCR; TCRdb has only the in-frame clones, and not every one. The data hold roughly 81,000 clones, with around nine tenths observed a single time. The starting material was peripheral blood, obtained on day 0 of AZD1222 vaccination. The V and J genes are TRBV19 and TRBJ1-6, with 7 bases identical to TRBD1. The receptor was isolated from an adult in good health. CDR3 sequence reads: CASSTGGTYSPLHF. The CDR3 region has the DNA TGTGCCAGTAGTACAGGGGGTACCTATTCACCCCTCCACTTT.